The next 25 T cell receptor beta chains were all read from a single sample in a study of T cell repertoires in cytomegalovirus infection. One entry per CDR3 protein, called by TCRdb with MiXCR from the reads. The sample holds about 110,000 distinct CDR3 sequences; roughly 9.1% are singletons and the top ten take approximately 31%. Which antigens these TCRs recognize remains unknown. The specimen sequenced was PBMCs, sequenced either directly or after in vitro stimulation (not recorded which). The receptors originated from a human donor in good health (CMV status not recorded). Some clones in this sample may be carry-over from other donors' samples.

This clonotype has more than one count but fewer than ten. The V gene is TRBV19, the J gene TRBJ2-1, with 8 bases fitting TRBD2. Germline CDR1 LNHDA, CDR2 SQIVND (reference sequence). There are 11 residues in the CDR3. V was pared by 9 bases and J by 15 bases, with 10 bases of the junction left unmatched. The chain's CDR3 is CASRERERRFF. CDR3 coding DNA: TGTGCCAGCAGGGAGCGGGAGAGGCGGTTCTTC. The complete variable domain, with remaining parts taken from reference TRBV19 and TRBJ2-1, reads DGGITQSPKYLFRKEGQNVTLSCEQNLNHDAMYWYRQDPGQGLRLIYYSQIVNDFQKGDIAEGYSVSREKKESFPLTVTSAQKNPTAFYLCASRERERRFFGPGTRLTVL.

This clonotype was seen a handful of times. The CDR3 region has the DNA TGTGCCAGCAGTTACTCCGGTAGCGTTACCTACGAGCAGTACTTC. It translates to CASSYSGSVTYEQYF. This chain uses TRBV6-5 with TRBJ2-7, with TRBD2 as a possible D gene (5 bases). With 0 bases removed from V and 2 bases from J, the gap between germline ends came to 11 bases. Germline values: CDR1 MNHEY, CDR2 SVGAGI. The CDR3 spans 15 residues.

The rearrangement joins TRBV27 to TRBJ2-5; 9 bases are shared with TRBD2. The CDR3 totals 20 residues. Germline CDR1 is MNHEY and CDR2 is SMNVEV (reference sequence). With 6 bases clipped from V and 5 bases from J, the junction kept 25 bases outside the gene matches. Here the CDR3 reads CASSPGSVAGAGISWETQYF. DNA for the CDR3: TGTGCCAGCAGCCCCGGGTCGGTAGCGGGAGCCGGGATCAGTTGGGAGACCCAGTACTTC.

The V and J genes are TRBV5-1 and TRBJ2-7; 7 bases fit TRBD1. With 3 bases clipped from V and 1 base from J, the junction kept 7 bases outside the gene matches. The germline CDR1 and CDR2 sequences are SGHRS and YFSETQ. The CDR3 length is 15 residues. The CDR3 here is CASSSQGQVSYEQYF. The CDR3 DNA follows: TGCGCCAGCAGCTCACAAGGACAGGTATCCTACGAGCAGTACTTC.

The chain combines TRBV11-2 with TRBJ1-4; the D is unclear. CDR3 length equals 16 residues. V was cut by 3 bases and J by 0 bases, with 11 bases left in between. Germline CDR1 SGHAT, CDR2 FQNNGV. The CDR3 DNA follows: TGTGCCAGCAGCTTTAGTCCCACTCCAACTAATGAAAAACTGTTTTTT. Its protein product is CASSFSPTPTNEKLFF.

The table lists this clonotype with a few counts. The V call is TRBV9, the J call TRBJ2-5; TRBD2 matches at 9 bases. From germline, CDR1 is SGDLS and CDR2 YYNGEE. The length of the CDR3 is 16 residues. Trimming took 4 bases from V and 4 from J; bases not matched to a gene: 11. The CDR3 here is CASSPIAGDLGETQYF. CDR3 coding DNA: TGTGCCAGCAGCCCCATAGCGGGAGATTTGGGAGAGACCCAGTACTTC.

This clonotype appeared many times. The DNA for the CDR3 is TGTGCCAGCAGCCAGGGACAGAGCGAGAGAAGTTCACCCCTCCACTTT. Translating it yields CASSQGQSERSSPLHF. The chain has TRBV12-3 or TRBV12-4 and TRBJ1-6, with 7 bases fitting TRBD1. The CDR3 consists of 16 residues. The V gene end was trimmed by 6 bases and the J gene end by 9 bases; junction bases not matched to a gene: 14.

This clonotype appeared a few times. The chain uses TRBV30 and TRBJ2-3, with 8 bases aligning to TRBD1. Germline-derived CDR1 and CDR2 are GTSNPN and SVGIG (reference sequence). After removal of 1 base from V and 3 bases from J, the junction contained 0 bases not matched to a gene. The CDR3 consists of 13 residues. Written as DNA, the CDR3 is TGTGCCTGGAGTGGACAGGGGACAGATACGCAGTATTTT. It codes for CAWSGQGTDTQYF.

Here the CDR3 reads CSVRTRGRTYEQYF. CDR3 nucleotides: TGCAGCGTTCGTACGCGGGGCAGGACCTACGAGCAGTACTTC. This chain joins TRBV29-1 and TRBJ2-7; D is perhaps TRBD2 (6 bases). V lost 5 bases and J 2 bases, leaving 16 bases between the germline ends. The germline V gene encodes CDR1 SQVTM and CDR2 ANQGSEA. The CDR3 has 14 amino acids.

This clonotype was observed at least ten times. The chain uses TRBV7-2 and TRBJ1-5; 8 nucleotides match TRBD1. J lost 7 bases, V lost 0 bases, and 14 bases had no gene match. This CDR3 comprises 18 residues. Germline loops: CDR1 SGHTA, CDR2 FQGNSA. The CDR3 loop is CASSLARSGQGAPQPQHF. Written as DNA, the CDR3 is TGTGCCAGCAGCTTAGCCCGAAGTGGACAGGGTGCCCCCCAGCCCCAGCATTTT.

The sample holds many counts of this clonotype. J is TRBJ2-1 and V is TRBV24-1, with 10 bases identical to TRBD2. There are 15 residues in the CDR3. Germline loops: CDR1 KGHDR, CDR2 SFDVKD. V lost 7 bases to trimming and J lost 9 bases; unmatched junction nucleotides: 11. The CDR3 loop reads CATRMGSSGRGEQFF. The CDR3 nucleotides read TGTGCCACCAGGATGGGGTCTAGCGGGAGAGGTGAGCAGTTCTTC.

This clonotype appeared many times. The genes are TRBV7-9 and TRBJ1-1; 8 positions agree with TRBD1. V trimming: 5 bases; J trimming: 4 bases; junction bases outside the gene matches: 3. The CDR3 covers 13 residues. CDR1 is SEHNR and CDR2 is FQNEAQ in the germline V gene (reference sequence). Here the CDR3 reads CASSAGQGTEAFF. As DNA, the CDR3 is TGTGCCAGCAGCGCCGGACAGGGCACTGAAGCTTTCTTT. Variable domain in full (rest from reference TRBV7-9 and TRBJ1-1): DTGVSQNPRHKITKRGQNVTFRCDPISEHNRLYWYRQTLGQGPEFLTYFQNEAQLEKSRLLSDRFSAERPKGSFSTLEIQRTEQGDSAMYLCASSAGQGTEAFFGQGTRLTVV.

This clonotype showed up many times. The chain links TRBV7-8 to TRBJ1-4, with D perhaps matching TRBD1 (5 bases). The length of the CDR3 is 15 residues. Germline V gene data show CDR1 as SGHVS and CDR2 as FQNEAQ. V shed 3 bases and J shed 5 bases, with 13 bases lying between them. The CDR3 DNA reads TGTGCCAGCAGCTTGGAAGGGAAGGGGAATGAAAAACTGTTTTTT. It encodes CASSLEGKGNEKLFF.

J is TRBJ1-1 and V is TRBV5-1; 7 bases match TRBD1. Germline V lookup: CDR1 SGHRS, CDR2 YFSETQ. J gave up 8 bases and V 0 bases, and 10 bases lay outside the gene matches. CDR3 length: 15 amino acids. CDR3 region: CASSLEVAPGQEAFF. The DNA of the CDR3 is TGCGCCAGCAGCTTGGAGGTGGCTCCGGGACAGGAAGCTTTCTTT.

The J gene is TRBJ2-1, the V gene TRBV28; the match to TRBD2 covers 7 bases. With V trimmed by 3 bases and J by 0 bases, 11 bases remained unmatched. The CDR3 is 18 residues long. The V gene's germline CDR1 is MDHEN and CDR2 SYDVKM. CDR3 sequence (DNA): TGTGCCAGCAGTTTCTCGTCGGGAGGATCGAGCTCCTACAATGAGCAGTTCTTC. Its protein is CASSFSSGGSSSYNEQFF.

Many counts were recorded for this clonotype. The J gene is TRBJ2-7, the V gene TRBV7-2; D is undetermined. CDR1 is SGHTA and CDR2 is FQGNSA in the germline V gene. Trimming removed 3 bases from V and 3 bases from J, with 9 bases in between. This CDR3 contains 13 residues. The CDR3 loop is CASSFAPLYEQYF. The CDR3 DNA reads as TGTGCCAGCAGCTTCGCACCTCTCTACGAGCAGTACTTC.

The chain links TRBV6-2 or TRBV6-3 to TRBJ2-1, with D possibly being TRBD1 or TRBD2 (6 bases each). V lost 4 bases to trimming and J lost 10 bases, with 11 bases between them. The CDR3 consists of 12 residues. Per germline, CDR1 MNHEY and CDR2 SVGEGT. CDR3 in amino acids: CASSSGAGEQFF. The CDR3 bases are TGTGCCAGCAGTTCGGGGGCCGGGGAGCAGTTCTTC.

In its sample, this clonotype was seen a few times. The chain couples TRBV7-4 to TRBJ2-3; D perhaps matches TRBD1 (6 bases). CDR1 is SGHVT and CDR2 is SQSDAQ in the germline V gene. The V and J ends lost 6 bases and 3 bases respectively, with 7 bases between them. The CDR3 spans 12 residues. The CDR3 DNA follows: TGTGCCAGCAGTGGACAGACAGATACGCAGTATTTT. Translating gives CASSGQTDTQYF.

This clonotype was seen repeatedly, ten times or more. The V gene is TRBV7-2, the J gene TRBJ2-3; 11 bases are a match to TRBD2. After removal of 1 base from V and 5 bases from J, the junction contained 5 bases not matched to a gene. Germline CDR1 and CDR2: SGHTA and FQGNSA. The length of the CDR3 is 16 residues. The CDR3 DNA reads TGTGCCAGCAGCTTAGTACTAGCGGGAGTGGTAGATACGCAGTATTTT. Its protein product is CASSLVLAGVVDTQYF.

The chain is built from TRBV7-6 and TRBJ1-1; D not resolved. CDR3 length equals 16 residues. Between the trimmed V and J ends, which lost 1 base and 1 base, there was a span of 13 bases. Germline assignment: CDR1 SGHVS and CDR2 FNYEAQ. This chain's CDR3 is CASSLGFGVKNTEAFF. The CDR3 coding sequence is TGTGCCAGCAGCTTAGGTTTTGGGGTAAAGAACACTGAAGCTTTCTTT. The full variable domain, rest sourced from reference TRBV7-6 and TRBJ1-1, is GAGVSQSPRYKVTKRGQDVALRCDPISGHVSLYWYRQALGQGPEFLTYFNYEAQQDKSGLPNDRFSAERPEGSISTLTIQRTEQRDSAMYRCASSLGFGVKNTEAFFGQGTRLTVV.

This clonotype showed up just a few times. This chain connects TRBV6-8 to TRBJ1-2; D perhaps matches TRBD1 (6 bases). The germline V and J ends were trimmed by 1 base and 7 bases, with 13 bases remaining between them. CDR1 and CDR2 from the germline V gene are MNHGY and SAAAGT. The CDR3 is 14 amino acids. CDR3: CASSYFNGGRGYTF. Written as DNA, the CDR3 is TGTGCCAGCAGTTACTTCAACGGGGGCCGTGGCTACACCTTC.

This rearrangement joins TRBV6-5 to TRBJ1-4; a possible D gene is TRBD1 (5 bases). This CDR3 is 14 amino acids long. The germline V and J ends were trimmed by 10 bases and 8 bases, with 20 bases remaining between them. From germline, CDR1 is MNHEY and CDR2 SVGAGI. CDR3 nucleotides: TGTGCCACCCGACCCACAGGCCCAGGGGAAAAACTGTTTTTT. This sequence encodes CATRPTGPGEKLFF.

The chain carries TRBV11-3 and TRBJ1-4, with D perhaps TRBD1 (5 bases). Trimming shortened V by 5 bases and J by 8 bases, and 12 bases separated the two germline ends. Germline CDR1 SGHNT, CDR2 YENEEA. The CDR3 contains 13 residues. CDR3 coding DNA: TGTGCCAGCAGCGGTCAGGGACGGGAAAAACTGTTTTTT. Residues: CASSGQGREKLFF.

This clonotype was observed at least ten times. The rearrangement joins TRBV11-1 to TRBJ2-1; TRBD1 agrees at 9 bases. V trimming: 4 bases; J trimming: 4 bases; junction bases outside the gene matches: 11. Germline V CDR1 and CDR2: SGHAT, FQDESV (reference sequence). This CDR3 is 17 amino acids long. The CDR3, as DNA: TGTGCCAGCAGCTCTGTAGATACAGGGGGCGAGTACAATGAGCAGTTCTTC. Encoded protein: CASSSVDTGGEYNEQFF.

This clonotype showed up many times. The genes are TRBV19 and TRBJ2-5; 14 bases map to TRBD2. CDR1 is LNHDA, CDR2 SQIVND, per germline (reference sequence). This CDR3 is built from 16 residues. V gave up 5 bases and J gave up 5 bases; unmatched junction bases: 7. DNA of the CDR3: TGTGCCAGTAGTCCTGGGACTAGCGGGAGTTTTGAGACCCAGTACTTC. Residues: CASSPGTSGSFETQYF.